This entry features one T cell receptor (beta chain) sequence. Its antigen is currently unknown. The CDR3 totals 13 residues. Per germline, CDR1 GTSNPN and CDR2 SVGIG (reference sequence). V shed 5 bases and J shed 2 bases, with 9 bases lying between them. Primers: 60 Vbeta forward and 13 Jbeta reverse. Repertoires were generated with immunoSEQ multiplex PCR, while TCRdb's copy carries only in-frame clones and drops some. The sample has some 120,000 clones, 80% seen once. These data are taken from a study of cytomegalovirus exposure and HLA in healthy donors. Whole-study results and caveats: A missense DCLRE1C variant was associated with V- and J-gene trimming of TCR beta chains in a later analysis, and an independent cohort replicated the association. Follow-up analysis found HLA locus-dependent TCR association rates, highest for DRB1 and lowest for HLA-C. Across donors, most TCRs were seen rarely, yet some public ones were widespread.

Each of the donors was a healthy bone marrow donor. Sequencing was done on a sample of PBMCs. The chain links TRBV30 to TRBJ2-2; D not certain. The receptor was derived from a man between 45 and 60 years old in good health and CMV-seronegative. The CDR3 region is CAWYVRNTGELFF. The CDR3 DNA reads as TGTGCCTGGTATGTCAGAAACACCGGGGAGCTGTTTTTT.